Following are 16 T cell receptor beta chains from one sample sequenced in a study of beta chain features in type 1 diabetes. Expressed TCRB transcripts were sequenced after all isolated RNA was converted to cDNA. Libraries were prepared by immunoSEQ multiplex PCR; TCRdb keeps only in-frame clonotypes and omits some of them. The repertoire consists of about 230,000 clones, with 7.5% to 10% occurring once and the leading ten covering under 0.045%. The sequencing sample was made of naive CD4+ T cells from blood. The source of these receptors is a woman younger than 35 in good health.

The genes are TRBV5-1 and TRBJ2-1, with 10 bases fitting TRBD2. The V gene end was trimmed by 1 base and the J gene end by 4 bases; junction bases not matched to a gene: 5. CDR1 and CDR2 from the germline V gene are SGHRS and YFSETQ. This CDR3 has 16 amino acids. For the CDR3, the DNA is TGCGCCAGCAGCTTGTGGGGGACTAGCGAGTACAATGAGCAGTTCTTC. Its protein product is CASSLWGTSEYNEQFF.

V is TRBV9 and J is TRBJ2-3; possibly TRBD1 for D (6 bases). The CDR3 sequence is 14 residues long. V was clipped by 6 bases and J by 2 bases, with 13 bases between them. Germline values: CDR1 SGDLS, CDR2 YYNGEE. CDR3 in amino acids: CASIRDTHTDTQYF. CDR3 DNA: TGTGCCAGCATCCGGGACACCCACACAGATACGCAGTATTTT.

The sample holds a few counts of this clone. The chain's CDR3 is CASSSVHRETQYF. DNA for the CDR3: TGCGCCAGCAGCTCGGTCCACAGGGAGACCCAGTACTTC. This chain links TRBV5-1 with TRBJ2-5; D is perhaps TRBD1 (5 bases). The V end was cut by 3 bases, the J end by 5 bases, with 11 bases between. Germline V lookup: CDR1 SGHRS, CDR2 YFSETQ. The CDR3 runs to 13 residues. Complete variable domain (other parts from reference TRBV5-1 and TRBJ2-5): KAGVTQTPRYLIKTRGQQVTLSCSPISGHRSVSWYQQTPGQGLQFLFEYFSETQRNKGNFPGRFSGRQFSNSRSEMNVSTLELGDSALYLCASSSVHRETQYFGPGTRLLVL.

V is TRBV12-5 and J is TRBJ1-6; D unclear. The CDR3 is 12 amino acids. Germline assignment: CDR1 LGHNT and CDR2 FRNRAP. V was shortened by 4 bases and J by 11 bases, with 9 bases between the two germline ends. This CDR3 is CASGSGEAPLHF. The DNA for the CDR3 is TGTGCTAGTGGTTCCGGAGAAGCACCCCTCCACTTT.

The chain joins TRBV2 to TRBJ1-5; the match to TRBD1 covers 7 bases. The CDR3 loop spans 16 amino acids. Looked up from germline, CDR1 is SNHLY and CDR2 is FYNNEI. With V trimmed by 6 bases and J by 3 bases, 11 bases remained unmatched. DNA of the CDR3: TGTGCCAGCAGAGGGATAGACAGGGTTAACAATCAGCCCCAGCATTTT. Its translation is CASRGIDRVNNQPQHF.

This clone was recorded only once. This chain links TRBV9 with TRBJ2-2; the match to TRBD1 covers 9 bases. The ends lost 0 bases at V and 5 bases at J; junction bases unmatched: 11. The germline gives CDR1 SGDLS, CDR2 YYNGEE. The CDR3 spans 18 residues. CDR3 amino acids: CASSVGGGTGSWTGELFF. In DNA, the CDR3 is TGTGCCAGCAGCGTAGGGGGGGGGACAGGGTCATGGACCGGGGAGCTGTTTTTT. Based on the CDR3 plus reference TRBV9 and TRBJ2-2, the full variable domain is DSGVTQTPKHLITATGQRVTLRCSPRSGDLSVYWYQQSLDQGLQFLIQYYNGEERAKGNILERFSAQQFPDLHSELNLSSLELGDSALYFCASSVGGGTGSWTGELFFGEGSRLTVL.

This clone was seen only a few times. The V gene is TRBV9, the J gene TRBJ2-5, with no clear D. CDR1 is SGDLS, CDR2 YYNGEE, per germline. Deletions cut 0 bases from V and 1 base from J, with 4 bases between. This CDR3 is built from 13 residues. The CDR3 nucleotides read TGTGCCAGCAGCGTAGGGCCCCAAGAGACCCAGTACTTC. It encodes CASSVGPQETQYF.

The chain combines TRBV30 with TRBJ1-2; D is unresolved. The CDR3 loop spans 12 amino acids. In germline, CDR1 is GTSNPN, CDR2 SVGIG (reference sequence). With 2 bases removed from V and 8 bases from J, the gap between germline ends came to 12 bases. The CDR3 DNA follows: TGTGCCTGGAGTACCCGAAACTGGGGCTACACCTTC. As protein: CAWSTRNWGYTF. Drawing the rest from reference TRBV30 and TRBJ1-2, the complete variable domain is SQTIHQWPATLVQPVGSPLSLECTVEGTSNPNLYWYRQAAGRGLQLLFYSVGIGQISSEVPQNLSASRPQDRQFILSSKKLLLSDSGFYLCAWSTRNWGYTFGSGTRLTVV.

This clone was picked up one time. The chain has TRBV27 and TRBJ1-5; TRBD1 might be the D (6 bases). V was cut by 5 bases and J by 9 bases, with 14 bases left in between. The CDR3 runs 13 residues. Germline V gene lookup returns CDR1 MNHEY and CDR2 SMNVEV (reference sequence). The CDR3 reads CASSPRGSGPQHF. The CDR3 DNA follows: TGTGCCAGCAGTCCCAGGGGCTCGGGGCCCCAGCATTTT.

This clone showed up just a few times. This sequence joins TRBV11-2 and TRBJ2-5, with D possibly TRBD2 on 5 matching bases. The germline V and J ends were trimmed by 0 bases and 2 bases, with 7 bases remaining between them. The CDR3 runs to 14 residues. CDR1 and CDR2 (germline): SGHAT, FQNNGV. Here the CDR3 reads CASSLDTGQETQYF. CDR3 nucleotide sequence: TGTGCCAGCAGCTTAGATACGGGGCAAGAGACCCAGTACTTC.

Only a few counts were recorded for this clone. This chain connects TRBV2 to TRBJ2-1; 10 bases align to TRBD2. Germline-derived CDR1 and CDR2 are SNHLY and FYNNEI. This CDR3 spans 14 amino acids. With 6 bases clipped from V and 9 bases from J, the junction kept 8 bases outside the gene matches. CDR3 DNA sequence: TGTGCCAGCAGCAGCGCTAGCGGGAGCGGTGAGCAGTTCTTC. Translation: CASSSASGSGEQFF. The variable domain in full, with the rest retrieved from reference TRBV2 and TRBJ2-1, is EPEVTQTPSHQVTQMGQEVILRCVPISNHLYFYWYRQILGQKVEFLVSFYNNEISEKSEIFDDQFSVERPDGSNFTLKIRSTKLEDSAMYFCASSSASGSGEQFFGPGTRLTVL.

The V gene is TRBV6-5, the J gene TRBJ1-4; 7 nucleotides match TRBD1. After removal of 6 bases from V and 9 bases from J, the junction contained 10 bases not matched to a gene. The length of the CDR3 is 14 residues. Germline V gene lookup returns CDR1 MNHEY and CDR2 SVGAGI. CDR3 protein: CASREGASVQKLFF. The DNA of the CDR3 is TGTGCCAGCAGGGAGGGGGCTTCGGTGCAAAAACTGTTTTTT.

The V call is TRBV5-1, the J call TRBJ2-2, with a tentative D call TRBD2 (5 bases). V was cut by 1 base and J by 3 bases, with 13 bases left in between. The CDR3 extends over 16 amino acids. Germline V lookup: CDR1 SGHRS, CDR2 YFSETQ. As DNA, the CDR3 is TGCGCCAGCAGCTTGAACCCCGCCGGGGACACCGGGGAGCTGTTTTTT. Translating gives CASSLNPAGDTGELFF.

This sequence joins TRBV5-1 and TRBJ2-5; 7 positions agree with TRBD1. The J segment lost 0 bases and the V segment lost 5 bases, leaving 1 base of the junction unmatched. This CDR3 has 13 residues. Germline CDR1 and CDR2: SGHRS and YFSETQ. CDR3 in amino acids: CASRRGHQETQYF. In nucleotides, the CDR3 is TGCGCCAGCAGGAGGGGGCACCAAGAGACCCAGTACTTC.

The V gene is TRBV5-1, the J gene TRBJ2-2; tentative D call: TRBD2 (5 bases). V gave up 4 bases and J gave up 3 bases, with 10 bases separating them. The CDR3 sequence is 14 residues long. CDR1 and CDR2 (germline): SGHRS, YFSETQ. The CDR3 bases are TGCGCCAGCAGCGAAGACGGGGACACCGGGGAGCTGTTTTTT. Protein product: CASSEDGDTGELFF.

The sample holds a few counts of this clone. The chain joins TRBV2 to TRBJ2-1; D is unclear. V was shortened by 6 bases and J by 4 bases, with 4 bases between the two germline ends. CDR3 length: 11 residues. In germline, CDR1 is SNHLY, CDR2 FYNNEI. In DNA form, the CDR3 reads TGTGCCAGCAGCTCGTACAATGAGCAGTTCTTC. This encodes CASSSYNEQFF.